Below, one T cell receptor (beta chain) is given with its context. Its antigen is undetermined. This sample was taken from a study of cytomegalovirus exposure and HLA in healthy donors. V lost 3 bases and J lost 7; bases outside the gene matches: 11. The CDR3 loop spans 16 amino acids. CDR1 and CDR2 (germline): SGDLS, YYNGEE. Study results and limitations: Association with HLA alleles at 0.05 false discovery rate was found for approximately 18,000 TCR beta sequences in a later analysis.

The PCR employed 60 Vbeta primers together with 13 Jbeta primers. Generated by immunoSEQ multiplex PCR, the TCRdb table keeps only in-frame clones and is missing some. The table includes some 99,000 clones, 69% detected once. The chain employs TRBV9 and TRBJ2-1; 9 bases line up with TRBD2. The sequence came from a woman in her 70s in good health and CMV-seropositive. Input material: PBMCs. The CDR3 DNA sequence: TGTGCCAGCAGCGCCCCGGGGCGGGGGGGCCTTAATGAGCAGTTCTTC. This translates into CASSAPGRGGLNEQFF.